These 23 T cell receptor beta chains share one sample of origin, sequenced in a study of Ad26.COV2.S vaccination and SARS-CoV-2 variants. Data came from immunoSEQ multiplex PCR; TCRdb stores just in-frame clones and leaves some out. The data contain under 550,000 clones, approximately 87% of them seen just once; the ten biggest clones take up 3.5% to 4%. As for treatment: some 20 received Ad26.COV2.S at low or high dose, single or two shots; 5 received placebo; per-sample allocation not given. Samples were taken on day 63 after the first vaccine or placebo injection. The sequencing used peripheral blood, collected in a trial of Ad26.COV2.S vaccine versus placebo. All receptors derive from a person aged 18-65 years who received the Ad26.COV2.S COVID-19 vaccine or a placebo.

V gene TRBV27 combines with J gene TRBJ2-3; 7 bases fit TRBD2. Per the germline V gene, CDR1 is MNHEY and CDR2 is SMNVEV (reference sequence). The CDR3 spans 15 residues. Trimming removed 2 bases from V and 5 bases from J; junction bases left unmatched: 7. The CDR3: CASSLGGGSQDTQYF. The CDR3 region has the DNA TGTGCCAGCAGTTTAGGGGGGGGGAGTCAAGATACGCAGTATTTT.

This rearrangement joins TRBV15 to TRBJ2-5, with 7 bases identical to TRBD1. The CDR3 covers 19 residues. Germline lookup yields CDR1 LNHNV and CDR2 YYDKDF (reference sequence). V was clipped by 3 bases and J by 2 bases; unmatched bases: 18. The CDR3 DNA is TGTGCCACCAGCAGCTCCAGGGGGATTAGCGATTTTGGACAAGAGACCCAGTACTTC. Its translation: CATSSSRGISDFGQETQYF.

The rearrangement joins TRBV5-1 to TRBJ2-3; D unclear. This CDR3 region has 16 residues. Germline assignment: CDR1 SGHRS and CDR2 YFSETQ. The V end was cut by 0 bases, the J end by 2 bases, with 13 bases between. CDR3 nucleotide sequence: TGCGCCAGCAGCTTGGTTTCGTCCCCATTCACAGATACGCAGTATTTT. It yields the protein CASSLVSSPFTDTQYF.

The chain carries TRBV20-1 and TRBJ1-2, with D perhaps TRBD1 (5 bases). The V end lost 3 bases, the J end lost 3 bases, and 14 bases lay between the germline ends. Germline CDR1 and CDR2: DFQATT and SNEGSKA (reference sequence). This CDR3 contains 14 residues. The CDR3 reads CSASGSGTYYGYTF. The CDR3 DNA sequence: TGCAGTGCTAGTGGGTCGGGGACGTACTATGGCTACACCTTC.

The chain couples TRBV3-1 (or the pseudogene TRBV3-2) to TRBJ2-3; TRBD1 agrees at 8 bases. The V and J ends lost 1 base and 6 bases, in that order; junction bases with no gene match: 3. The CDR3 runs to 14 residues. Germline lookup yields CDR1 LGHDT and CDR2 YNNKEL (reference sequence). In DNA form, the CDR3 reads TGTGCCAGCAGCCAAGCGTACAGGGGGGATACGCAGTATTTT. This translates into CASSQAYRGDTQYF.

This clone appeared once. This chain joins TRBV7-2 and TRBJ2-5; D might be TRBD1 (6 bases). The CDR3 is made up of 15 amino acids. Trimming stripped 1 base from V and 4 bases from J, with 13 bases between. Germline V gene sequence: CDR1 SGHTA, CDR2 FQGNSA. The CDR3 loop is CASSLGAGEGETQYF. The CDR3 DNA reads TGTGCCAGCAGCTTAGGGGCAGGGGAAGGAGAGACCCAGTACTTC.

V is TRBV4-3 and J is TRBJ2-1; 9 bases fit TRBD1. The CDR3 spans 18 residues. The trim removed 1 base at V and 8 bases at J, leaving 15 bases unmatched. The germline gives CDR1 LGHNA, CDR2 YSLEER. The CDR3 nucleotides are TGCGCCAGCAGCCAAGTATTCACCGGGACAGGGACCGTCGATGAGCAGTTCTTC. Translated, it gives CASSQVFTGTGTVDEQFF.

This clone has at least ten counts. The chain joins TRBV6-4 to TRBJ2-1; D not resolved. Germline V lookup: CDR1 MRHNA, CDR2 SNTAGT. This CDR3 contains 13 residues. V was cut by 3 bases and J by 4 bases, with 7 bases left in between. The CDR3 DNA reads TGTGCCAGCAGTGAAGCAGGTTACAATGAGCAGTTCTTC. The encoded protein is CASSEAGYNEQFF.

The chain employs TRBV7-2 and TRBJ2-5; the match to TRBD2 covers 10 bases. Germline trimming cut 0 bases from V and 5 bases from J; bases unmatched to any gene: 6. Germline CDR1 is SGHTA and CDR2 is FQGNSA. The CDR3 length is 16 residues. The CDR3 coding sequence is TGTGCCAGCAGCTTAGCCCCAGCGGGGGGGTCTGAGACCCAGTACTTC. Translated: CASSLAPAGGSETQYF.

In DNA form, the CDR3 reads TGTGCCAGCAGCAGGGCCTATACCTACAATGAGCAGTTCTTC. Translating it yields CASSRAYTYNEQFF. The chain combines TRBV6-5 with TRBJ2-1, with D possibly being TRBD1 (5 bases). Trimming cost V 6 bases and J 2 bases, with 11 bases left between them. The CDR3 length is 14 residues. Germline V lookup: CDR1 MNHEY, CDR2 SVGAGI.

The rearrangement links TRBV2 to TRBJ2-5; 9 bases line up with TRBD2. V dropped 8 bases and J dropped 4; count of bases not matched to a gene: 11. The CDR3 totals 15 residues. CDR1 and CDR2 from the germline V gene are SNHLY and FYNNEI. CDR3 in DNA: TGTGCCAGCTATACCGGGACTAGCCGTCGAGAGACCCAGTACTTC. Encoded protein: CASYTGTSRRETQYF.

The chain links TRBV3-1 (or the pseudogene TRBV3-2) to TRBJ2-2; no definite D call. Deletions cut 2 bases from V and 6 bases from J, with 1 base between. CDR3 size: 11 residues. Per germline, CDR1 LGHDT and CDR2 YNNKEL (reference sequence). This chain's CDR3 is CASSQPGELFF. CDR3 in DNA: TGTGCCAGCAGCCAACCCGGGGAGCTGTTTTTT.

This rearrangement joins TRBV27 to TRBJ2-3, with 7 nucleotides matching TRBD2. V was pared by 5 bases and J by 1 base, with 18 bases of the junction left unmatched. There are 19 residues in the CDR3. Germline loops: CDR1 MNHEY, CDR2 SMNVEV (reference sequence). Here the CDR3 reads CASSPSGSGAMTGTDTQYF. The CDR3 DNA follows: TGTGCCAGCAGTCCCTCCGGCAGCGGGGCTATGACTGGCACAGATACGCAGTATTTT.

V and J are TRBV27 and TRBJ2-5; D not resolved. Deletions cut 6 bases from V and 2 bases from J, with 16 bases between. Germline values: CDR1 MNHEY, CDR2 SMNVEV (reference sequence). The CDR3 totals 15 residues. This chain's CDR3 is CASSPDFRYQETQYF. The CDR3 DNA sequence: TGTGCCAGCAGCCCCGACTTCCGCTATCAAGAGACCCAGTACTTC.

This chain's CDR3 is CASSVEGPGADTQYF. The CDR3 nucleotides are TGTGCCAGCAGCGTAGAAGGGCCAGGCGCAGATACGCAGTATTTT. V gene TRBV9 combines with J gene TRBJ2-3; unclear D gene. Between the trimmed V and J ends, which lost 0 bases and 4 bases, there was a span of 12 bases. The CDR3 is 15 residues long. The germline V gene has CDR1 SGDLS and CDR2 YYNGEE.

The chain uses TRBV29-1 and TRBJ1-4; D remains ambiguous. CDR1 SQVTM and CDR2 ANQGSEA come from the germline V gene. This CDR3 is 12 amino acids long. Trimming cost V 3 bases and J 6 bases, with 8 bases left between them. CDR3: CSVESMDEKLFF. The DNA of the CDR3 is TGCAGCGTTGAGAGCATGGATGAAAAACTGTTTTTT.

The rearrangement uses TRBV6-1 and TRBJ1-1, with D unclear. The germline V gene encodes CDR1 MNHNS and CDR2 SASEGT. CDR3 length equals 11 residues. Between the trimmed V and J ends, which lost 1 base and 11 bases, there was a span of 8 bases. The CDR3 nucleotides are TGTGCCAGCAGTGAAGAGGGAGAGGCTTTCTTT. This sequence encodes CASSEEGEAFF.

This sequence joins TRBV5-1 and TRBJ2-7; the D gene is possibly TRBD1 (6 bases). The V end lost 4 bases, the J end lost 3 bases, and 8 bases lay between the germline ends. The CDR3 contains 12 residues. Germline V CDR1 and CDR2: SGHRS, YFSETQ. CDR3 sequence: CASSAGVYEQYF. The CDR3, as DNA: TGCGCCAGCAGCGCAGGGGTCTACGAGCAGTACTTC.

The genes are TRBV20-1 and TRBJ2-7; D remains unclear. V shed 3 bases and J shed 4 bases, with 16 bases lying between them. The germline CDR1 and CDR2 sequences are DFQATT and SNEGSKA (reference sequence). The CDR3 spans 14 residues. For the CDR3, the DNA is TGCAGTGCTAGTCTTCGGAAGGCCATTTACGAGCAGTACTTC. It specifies CSASLRKAIYEQYF.

This chain uses TRBV15 with TRBJ2-1, with D perhaps TRBD1 (6 bases). Trimming removed 4 bases at V and 3 bases at J, with 19 bases between. The CDR3 is made up of 17 amino acids. Germline loops: CDR1 LNHNV, CDR2 YYDKDF (reference sequence). This chain's CDR3 is CATSTPGVQGIYNEQFF. Here the CDR3 DNA reads TGTGCCACCAGCACCCCCGGTGTACAGGGAATCTACAATGAGCAGTTCTTC.

V gene TRBV2 combines with J gene TRBJ2-3; 8 nucleotides agree with TRBD1. The CDR3 extends over 14 amino acids. After removal of 10 bases from V and 6 bases from J, the junction contained 12 bases not matched to a gene. The germline V gene has CDR1 SNHLY and CDR2 FYNNEI. CDR3 nucleotide sequence: TGTGCCATAAGACAGGGGTCGTCGTGGGATACGCAGTATTTT. It specifies CAIRQGSSWDTQYF.

This chain links TRBV28 with TRBJ1-6; 9 bases agree with TRBD1. The CDR3 runs to 16 residues. V was clipped by 5 bases and J by 10 bases; unmatched bases: 12. Germline CDR1 reads MDHEN; CDR2 reads SYDVKM. The CDR3 is CASSPVRDREYSPLHF. The CDR3 DNA reads as TGTGCCAGCAGTCCGGTCCGGGACAGGGAGTACTCACCCCTCCACTTT. Filled out from reference TRBV28 and TRBJ1-6, the complete variable domain reads DVKVTQSSRYLVKRTGEKVFLECVQDMDHENMFWYRQDPGLGLRLIYFSYDVKMKEKGDIPEGYSVSREKKERFSLILESASTNQTSMYLCASSPVRDREYSPLHFGNGTRLTVT.

The CDR3 reads CASRTSGGVVDEQFF. CDR3 nucleotide sequence: TGTGCCAGTAGGACTAGCGGGGGGGTAGTCGATGAGCAGTTCTTC. This chain links TRBV7-9 with TRBJ2-1; 15 bases agree with TRBD2. The V gene's germline CDR1 is SEHNR and CDR2 FQNEAQ (reference sequence). V was clipped by 9 bases and J by 8 bases; unmatched bases: 8. The CDR3 consists of 15 residues.